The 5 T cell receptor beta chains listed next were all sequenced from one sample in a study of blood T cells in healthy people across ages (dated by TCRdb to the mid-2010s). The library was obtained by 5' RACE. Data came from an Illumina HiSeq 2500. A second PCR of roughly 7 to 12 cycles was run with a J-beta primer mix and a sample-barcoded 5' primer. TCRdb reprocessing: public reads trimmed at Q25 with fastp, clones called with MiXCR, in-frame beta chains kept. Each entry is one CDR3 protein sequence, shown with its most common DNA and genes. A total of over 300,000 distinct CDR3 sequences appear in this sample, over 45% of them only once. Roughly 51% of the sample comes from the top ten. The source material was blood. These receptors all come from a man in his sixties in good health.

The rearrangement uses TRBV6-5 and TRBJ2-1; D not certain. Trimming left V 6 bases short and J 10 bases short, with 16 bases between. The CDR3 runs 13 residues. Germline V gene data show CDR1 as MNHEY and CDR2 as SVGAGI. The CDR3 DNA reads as TGTGCCAGCAGCTTCGTCGAGGAGCGAGAGCAGTTCTTC. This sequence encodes CASSFVEEREQFF.

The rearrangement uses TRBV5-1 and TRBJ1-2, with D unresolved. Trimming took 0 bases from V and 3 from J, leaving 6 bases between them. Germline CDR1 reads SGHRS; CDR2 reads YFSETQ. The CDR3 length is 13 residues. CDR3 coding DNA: TGCGCCAGCAGCTTGGCTAGTCACTATGGCTACACCTTC. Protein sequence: CASSLASHYGYTF.

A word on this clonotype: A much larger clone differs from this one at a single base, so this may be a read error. CDR3 in DNA: TGTGCCCGCAGCCAAGATCCGGGCGCGACGAAGACCCAGTACTTC. Its translation: CARSQDPGATKTQYF. This chain joins TRBV3-1 and TRBJ2-5; unclear D gene. In germline, CDR1 is LGHDT, CDR2 YNNKEL (reference sequence). CDR3 length: 15 residues.

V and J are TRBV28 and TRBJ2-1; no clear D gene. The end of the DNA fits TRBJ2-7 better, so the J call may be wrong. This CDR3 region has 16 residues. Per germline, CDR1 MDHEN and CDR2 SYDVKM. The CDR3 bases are TGTGCCAGCAGCAATCGGTTTGCGTTTACCCTTACTGAGCAGTACTTC. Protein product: CASSNRFAFTLTEQYF.

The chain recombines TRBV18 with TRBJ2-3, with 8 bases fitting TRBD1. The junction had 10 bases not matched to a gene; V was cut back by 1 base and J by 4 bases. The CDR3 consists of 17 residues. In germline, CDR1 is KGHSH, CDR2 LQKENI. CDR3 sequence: CASSPRLDRAVSDTQYF. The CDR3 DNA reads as TGTGCCAGCTCACCACGGTTGGACAGGGCAGTCTCAGATACGCAGTATTTT.